A selection of T cell receptor beta chains follows, all from one sample in a study of blood T cell repertoires in COVID-19. The method was immunoSEQ multiplex PCR; TCRdb's version includes in-frame clones alone and lacks a portion of them. Here the sample spans over 350,000 clones, approximately 89% being singletons. The material sequenced was PBMCs or T cells enriched from blood (not recorded which). Source of these receptors: a woman aged 40-49 years who had been exposed to COVID-19. CDR3s leave out the opening cysteine and the closing phenylalanine or tryptophan. D genes are given only for firm matches.

V	J	D	CDR3
TRBV6-5	TRBJ1-2	NA	ASSRRLVLVGGYT
TRBV3-1/TRBV3-2	TRBJ2-2	TRBD1	ASSRTGVYTGELF
TRBV29-1	TRBJ2-3	NA	SGGGTDTQY
TRBV4-3	TRBJ1-4	NA	ASGRGEKLF
TRBV5-6	TRBJ2-5	NA	ASSFRRMHQETQY
TRBV7-3	TRBJ1-1	TRBD1	ASSSGTADTEAF
TRBV24-1	TRBJ2-1	TRBD2	ATSDILAGDLDEQF
TRBV30	TRBJ2-5	NA	AWNIGETQY
TRBV27	TRBJ2-7	NA	ASTNRVGFYEQY
TRBV19	TRBJ2-1	NA	ASSMRRQSYNEQF
TRBV14	TRBJ2-7	NA	ASSPSGYEQY
TRBV5-4	TRBJ1-2	TRBD1	ASSEPTGGRAPYGYT
TRBV19	TRBJ2-1	NA	ASSNFPEQF
TRBV30	TRBJ2-1	TRBD2	AWNGGSSEQF
TRBV30	TRBJ1-6	TRBD1	AWRPRTGVGNSPLH
TRBV3-1/TRBV3-2	TRBJ2-1	NA	ASRRVDRGNEQF